The rows below give T cell receptor beta chains drawn from one sample of a study of early T cells in non-severe SARS-CoV-2 infection. TCRdb reprocessed the 5' RACE reads with MiXCR, giving one entry per CDR3 protein. The sample includes some 66,000 distinct CDR3 sequences, approximately 13% of them seen just once. The sample taken for sequencing was whole blood. These TCRs come from an adult who was a healthcare worker with PCR-confirmed SARS-CoV-2 infection or an uninfected control (not recorded which). Each CDR3 is given with its conserved first and last residue. D genes are given only for firm matches. Part of the rows lack a size; the others show once, few, many or a class for expanded clones.

V gene: TRBV3-1
clone size: few
J gene: TRBJ2-1
D gene: TRBD2
CDR3 DNA: TGTGCCAGCTCCTTGGGACTAGCGGGGGCCCTAAATGAGCAGTTCTTC
CDR3 protein: CASSLGLAGALNEQFF

V gene: TRBV5-6
clone size: few
J gene: TRBJ1-2
D gene: -
CDR3 DNA: TGTGCCAGCAGCTTGTCGGGGGCTATCGGCTACACCTTC
CDR3 protein: CASSLSGAIGYTF

V gene: TRBV20-1
clone size: many
J gene: TRBJ2-3
D gene: TRBD1
CDR3 DNA: TGCAGTGCTAGGCCCAGGGGGATAGATACGCAGTATTTT
CDR3 protein: CSARPRGIDTQYF

V gene: TRBV6-5
clone size: many
J gene: TRBJ1-2
D gene: -
CDR3 DNA: TGTGCCAGCAGTTACAAGGGTTTCGGTGGCTACACCTTC
CDR3 protein: CASSYKGFGGYTF

V gene: TRBV6-5
clone size: many
J gene: TRBJ2-7
D gene: -
CDR3 DNA: TGTGCCAGCAGTTACTCGAGGAGTTACGAGCAGTACTTC
CDR3 protein: CASSYSRSYEQYF

V gene: TRBV5-4
clone size: many
J gene: TRBJ2-2
D gene: TRBD2
CDR3 DNA: TGTGCCACCTCTTCGGCGGGAGAGATCGGGGAGCTGTTTTTT
CDR3 protein: CATSSAGEIGELFF

V gene: TRBV18
clone size: few
J gene: TRBJ2-7
D gene: TRBD1
CDR3 DNA: TGTGCCAGCTCACCGTCGGGACAGGGGTTCTACGAGCAGTACTTC
CDR3 protein: CASSPSGQGFYEQYF

V gene: TRBV11-3
clone size: -
J gene: TRBJ2-1
D gene: TRBD1
CDR3 DNA: TGTGCCAGCAGCTCCCAGGACAGGGACCCCTACAATGAGCAGTTCTTC
CDR3 protein: CASSSQDRDPYNEQFF

V gene: TRBV7-2
clone size: many
J gene: TRBJ1-5
D gene: TRBD1
CDR3 DNA: TGTGCCAGCAGCTTAGGACAGGGGCATAATCAGCCCCAGCATTTT
CDR3 protein: CASSLGQGHNQPQHF

V gene: TRBV9
clone size: many
J gene: TRBJ2-1
D gene: TRBD2
CDR3 DNA: TGTGCCAGCAGCGTTCAGCGGGGGACTCACTACAATGAGCAGTTCTTC
CDR3 protein: CASSVQRGTHYNEQFF

V gene: TRBV10-3
clone size: many
J gene: TRBJ1-2
D gene: TRBD1
CDR3 DNA: TGTGCCATCAGCCCCGGGACAGGGGATATAGGATTTCGAGGCTACACCTTC
CDR3 protein: CAISPGTGDIGFRGYTF

V gene: TRBV4-2
clone size: many
J gene: TRBJ2-2
D gene: -
CDR3 DNA: TGTGCCAGCAGCCAAGAAACCACCGGGGAGCTGTTTTTT
CDR3 protein: CASSQETTGELFF

V gene: TRBV11-2
clone size: many
J gene: TRBJ2-5
D gene: -
CDR3 DNA: TGTGCCAGCAGTTACGGGACCAACCAAGAGACCCAGTACTTC
CDR3 protein: CASSYGTNQETQYF

V gene: TRBV7-9
clone size: -
J gene: TRBJ2-5
D gene: -
CDR3 DNA: TGTGCCAGCAGTCAAGACGTATTTCCAGAGACCCAGTACTTC
CDR3 protein: CASSQDVFPETQYF

V gene: TRBV6-2/TRBV6-3
clone size: -
J gene: TRBJ2-7
D gene: -
CDR3 DNA: TGTGCCAGCAGTTACTCCTGGGCTACTAGCTTGTACGAGCAGTACTTC
CDR3 protein: CASSYSWATSLYEQYF

V gene: TRBV7-2
clone size: few
J gene: TRBJ2-5
D gene: TRBD2
CDR3 DNA: TGTGCCAGCAGCTTAGAGCGGGTCTCGGGACTAGCGGAGATGGGGGAGACCCAGTACTTC
CDR3 protein: CASSLERVSGLAEMGETQYF

V gene: TRBV3-1
clone size: -
J gene: TRBJ2-7
D gene: -
CDR3 DNA: TGTGCCAGCAGCCAAGGAGGGGCGAACTACGAGCAGTACTTC
CDR3 protein: CASSQGGANYEQYF

V gene: TRBV7-9
clone size: -
J gene: TRBJ1-2
D gene: -
CDR3 DNA: TGTGCCAGCAGCTTATTAGGAAGGTCGACAGGCTACTATGGCTACACCTTC
CDR3 protein: CASSLLGRSTGYYGYTF

V gene: TRBV7-9
clone size: many
J gene: TRBJ2-2
D gene: TRBD2
CDR3 DNA: TGTGCCAGCAGGATAGCGGGAGGCGCGAACACCGGGGAGCTGTTTTTT
CDR3 protein: CASRIAGGANTGELFF

V gene: TRBV4-3
clone size: -
J gene: TRBJ1-2
D gene: TRBD1
CDR3 DNA: TGCGCCAGCAGCAGTCAAGGACAGGACTATGGCTACACCTTC
CDR3 protein: CASSSQGQDYGYTF

V gene: TRBV11-2
clone size: -
J gene: TRBJ1-1
D gene: -
CDR3 DNA: TGTGCCAGCAGCTTAGGGACGGACCAATTGATCAACACTGAAGCTTTCTTT
CDR3 protein: CASSLGTDQLINTEAFF

V gene: TRBV11-2
clone size: few
J gene: TRBJ2-1
D gene: -
CDR3 DNA: TGTGCCAGCAGCTCGGTCCAGGCCTACAATGAGCAGTTCTTC
CDR3 protein: CASSSVQAYNEQFF

V gene: TRBV5-1
clone size: -
J gene: TRBJ2-7
D gene: TRBD1
CDR3 DNA: TGCGCCAGCAGCTCTACAGGGGGATCCTACGAGCAGTACTTC
CDR3 protein: CASSSTGGSYEQYF

V gene: TRBV30
clone size: many
J gene: TRBJ2-1
D gene: TRBD1
CDR3 DNA: TGTGCCTGTACCAAGGGGGCTCCAAATGAGCAGTTCTTC
CDR3 protein: CACTKGAPNEQFF

V gene: TRBV20-1
clone size: -
J gene: TRBJ2-2
D gene: -
CDR3 DNA: TGCAGTGCTAGATACCTAGCGACCGGGGAGCTGTTTTTT
CDR3 protein: CSARYLATGELFF

V gene: TRBV7-2
clone size: -
J gene: TRBJ1-4
D gene: -
CDR3 DNA: TGTGCCAGCAGCTCCCGTCGGGCAACTAATGAAAAACTGTTTTTT
CDR3 protein: CASSSRRATNEKLFF

V gene: TRBV7-2
clone size: -
J gene: TRBJ1-5
D gene: -
CDR3 DNA: TGTGCCAGCAGCTATGCAGGAGGTCAGCCCCAGCATTTT
CDR3 protein: CASSYAGGQPQHF

V gene: TRBV11-2
clone size: -
J gene: TRBJ2-1
D gene: TRBD2
CDR3 DNA: TGTGCCAGCAGCCTAGCGGGGGTCCGGATGCATGAGCAGTTCTTC
CDR3 protein: CASSLAGVRMHEQFF

V gene: TRBV29-1
clone size: few
J gene: TRBJ2-3
D gene: -
CDR3 DNA: TGCAGCGTTGATAGGGCAGATACGCAGTATTTT
CDR3 protein: CSVDRADTQYF

V gene: TRBV2
clone size: few
J gene: TRBJ1-1
D gene: -
CDR3 DNA: TGTGCCAGCAGTCCCTCGGGGCCAGCCACTGAAGCTTTCTTT
CDR3 protein: CASSPSGPATEAFF

V gene: TRBV20-1
clone size: many
J gene: TRBJ2-6
D gene: -
CDR3 DNA: TGCAGTGCCCGCCTTGGCGCGGGGGCCAACGTCCTGACTTTC
CDR3 protein: CSARLGAGANVLTF

V gene: TRBV5-1
clone size: many
J gene: TRBJ2-1
D gene: -
CDR3 DNA: TGCGCCAGCAGCTTGGGCGGGGTCGTATCCTACAATGAGCAGTTCTTC
CDR3 protein: CASSLGGVVSYNEQFF

V gene: TRBV6-6
clone size: once
J gene: TRBJ1-2
D gene: -
CDR3 DNA: TGTGCCAGCAGTTACTCCAGGGACATTGTGTCCTACACCTTC
CDR3 protein: CASSYSRDIVSYTF

V gene: TRBV7-3
clone size: few
J gene: TRBJ1-6
D gene: -
CDR3 DNA: TGTGCCAGCAGCTTAACTGGGACGGGAAATTCACCCCTCCACTTT
CDR3 protein: CASSLTGTGNSPLHF

V gene: TRBV3-1
clone size: -
J gene: TRBJ2-5
D gene: -
CDR3 DNA: TGTGCCAGCAGCCTGGGACTCCGGGAGACCCAGAACTTC
CDR3 protein: CASSLGLRETQNF

V gene: TRBV4-1
clone size: -
J gene: TRBJ2-5
D gene: -
CDR3 DNA: TGCGCCAGCAGCCAGAGGTTGATGGGGGTAGAGACCCAGTACTTC
CDR3 protein: CASSQRLMGVETQYF

V gene: TRBV19
clone size: many
J gene: TRBJ1-2
D gene: -
CDR3 DNA: TGTGCCAGTAGTATAGTGAGGGGTGGCTACACCTTC
CDR3 protein: CASSIVRGGYTF

V gene: TRBV5-1
clone size: -
J gene: TRBJ2-5
D gene: -
CDR3 DNA: TGCGCCAGCAGTTCCGGATTAGGGAGTCTTGGAGAGACCCAGTACTTC
CDR3 protein: CASSSGLGSLGETQYF

V gene: TRBV6-2/TRBV6-3
clone size: many
J gene: TRBJ2-2
D gene: TRBD2
CDR3 DNA: TGTGCCAGATGCAACTGGGGCGGGAGTTACACCGGGGAGCTGTTTTTT
CDR3 protein: CARCNWGGSYTGELFF

V gene: TRBV7-6
clone size: many
J gene: TRBJ1-6
D gene: -
CDR3 DNA: TGTGCCAGCAGCCCCTCCCCCGTAGGTTCACCCCTCCACTTT
CDR3 protein: CASSPSPVGSPLHF

V gene: TRBV19
clone size: many
J gene: TRBJ1-4
D gene: -
CDR3 DNA: TGTGCCAGTAGAAAGGGGATAACTAATGAAAAACTGTTTTTT
CDR3 protein: CASRKGITNEKLFF

V gene: TRBV9
clone size: -
J gene: TRBJ1-1
D gene: -
CDR3 DNA: TGTGCCAGCAGCCCCCTGGGGGTTCGAGGGACTGAAGCTTTCTTT
CDR3 protein: CASSPLGVRGTEAFF